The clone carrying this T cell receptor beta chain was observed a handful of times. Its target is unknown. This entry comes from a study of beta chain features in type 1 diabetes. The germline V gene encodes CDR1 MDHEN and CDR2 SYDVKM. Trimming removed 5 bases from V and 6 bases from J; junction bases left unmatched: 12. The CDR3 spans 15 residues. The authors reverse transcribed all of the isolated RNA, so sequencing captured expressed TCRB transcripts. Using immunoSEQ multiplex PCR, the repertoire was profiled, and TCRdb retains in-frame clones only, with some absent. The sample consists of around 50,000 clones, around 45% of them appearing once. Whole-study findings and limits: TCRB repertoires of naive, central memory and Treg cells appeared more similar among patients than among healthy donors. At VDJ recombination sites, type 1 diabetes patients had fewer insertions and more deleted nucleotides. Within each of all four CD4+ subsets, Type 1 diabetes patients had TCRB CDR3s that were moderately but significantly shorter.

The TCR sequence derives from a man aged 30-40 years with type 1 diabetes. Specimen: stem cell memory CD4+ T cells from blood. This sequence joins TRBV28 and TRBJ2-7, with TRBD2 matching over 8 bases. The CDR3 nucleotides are TGTGCCAGCAGTCTGGGGGCAGCGGGAGCGTCCGAGCAGTACTTC. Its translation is CASSLGAAGASEQYF.